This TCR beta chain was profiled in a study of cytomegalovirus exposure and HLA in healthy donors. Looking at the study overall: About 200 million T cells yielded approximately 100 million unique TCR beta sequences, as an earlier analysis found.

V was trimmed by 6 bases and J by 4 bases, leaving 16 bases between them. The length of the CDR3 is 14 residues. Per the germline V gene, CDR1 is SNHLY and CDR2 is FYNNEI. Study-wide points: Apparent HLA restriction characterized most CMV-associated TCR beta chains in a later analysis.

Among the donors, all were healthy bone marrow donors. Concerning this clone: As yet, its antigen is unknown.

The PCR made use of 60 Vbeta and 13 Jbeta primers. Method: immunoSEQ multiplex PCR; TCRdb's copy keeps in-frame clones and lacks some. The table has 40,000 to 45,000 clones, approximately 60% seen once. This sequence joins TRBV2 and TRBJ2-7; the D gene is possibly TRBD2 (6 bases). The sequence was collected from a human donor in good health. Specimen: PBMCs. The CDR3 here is CASRPRTNNYEQYF. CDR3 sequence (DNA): TGTGCCAGCAGACCCCGGACTAACAATTACGAGCAGTACTTC.